These T cell receptor beta chains were read from a single sample in a study of CD8 T cells in ankylosing spondylitis. A single record per CDR3 protein comes from TCRdb applying MiXCR to the 5' RACE reads. The repertoire consists of 150,000 to 200,000 distinct CDR3 sequences, with 11% occurring once and the leading ten covering 25% to 30%. Sequencing input: blood, either unsorted or a sorted T cell fraction (not recorded which). These receptor sequences come from a male donor with ankylosing spondylitis or in good health (not recorded which). The CDR3 runs from the conserved cysteine through the conserved F or W. A D gene is named only where the DNA matches it firmly. Not every row has a clone size; where given, it reads once, few, many or a size class.

size: many
V: TRBV10-3
J: TRBJ2-7
D: TRBD1
CDR3: CAIRDRGSEQYF
DNA: TGTGCCATCAGAGACAGGGGAAGCGAGCAGTACTTC

size: many
V: TRBV10-3
J: TRBJ2-3
D: .
CDR3: CAISTQSSSTDTQYF
DNA: TGTGCCATCAGCACACAGAGTTCTAGCACAGATACGCAGTATTTT

size: many
V: TRBV3-1
J: TRBJ2-7
D: .
CDR3: CASSPRLGPYEQYF
DNA: TGTGCCAGCAGCCCCCGATTGGGCCCCTACGAGCAGTACTTC

size: many
V: TRBV5-5
J: TRBJ2-3
D: .
CDR3: CASSFGSEDTQYF
DNA: TGTGCCAGCAGCTTTGGGAGCGAAGATACGCAGTATTTT

size: few
V: TRBV2
J: TRBJ1-1
D: .
CDR3: CASSERKLEAFF
DNA: TGTGCCAGCAGTGAGAGGAAACTCGAAGCTTTCTTT

size: many
V: TRBV24-1
J: TRBJ2-1
D: TRBD2
CDR3: CATSDFAGGSHNEQFF
DNA: TGTGCCACCAGTGATTTTGCGGGGGGCTCTCACAATGAGCAGTTCTTC

size: .
V: TRBV7-2
J: TRBJ2-2
D: .
CDR3: CASSLLLNPTGELFF
DNA: TGTGCCAGCAGCTTATTATTGAATCCCACCGGGGAGCTGTTTTTT

size: many
V: TRBV14
J: TRBJ1-1
D: .
CDR3: CASSQDGMGMNTEAFF
DNA: TGTGCCAGCAGCCAAGATGGTATGGGAATGAACACTGAAGCTTTCTTT

size: .
V: TRBV20-1
J: TRBJ2-5
D: .
CDR3: CSANRDLEMEAQYF
DNA: TGCAGTGCAAACCGGGATCTAGAAATGGAGGCCCAGTACTTC

size: few
V: TRBV5-1
J: TRBJ2-1
D: .
CDR3: CASSLAGTANEQFF
DNA: TGCGCCAGCAGCTTGGCTGGGACCGCCAATGAGCAGTTCTTC

size: many
V: TRBV12-3/TRBV12-4
J: TRBJ2-3
D: .
CDR3: CASSFGPDTQYF
DNA: TGTGCCAGCAGTTTCGGGCCAGATACGCAGTATTTT

size: few
V: TRBV12-3/TRBV12-4
J: TRBJ1-3
D: .
CDR3: CASSIRGSSGNTIYF
DNA: TGTGCCAGCAGCATCAGGGGTTCTTCGGGAAACACCATATATTTT

size: many
V: TRBV29-1
J: TRBJ2-3
D: TRBD2
CDR3: CSVRQERGTADTQYF
DNA: TGCAGCGTTCGCCAGGAGCGGGGTACCGCAGATACGCAGTATTTT

size: many
V: TRBV5-1
J: TRBJ2-5
D: .
CDR3: CASSGWDRSPQETQYF
DNA: TGCGCCAGCAGCGGTTGGGATAGATCACCCCAAGAGACCCAGTACTTC

size: few
V: TRBV6-2/TRBV6-3
J: TRBJ2-2
D: TRBD2
CDR3: CASSLLAGDSNTGELFF
DNA: TGTGCCAGCAGCTTACTAGCGGGGGATTCGAACACCGGGGAGCTGTTTTTT

size: few
V: TRBV6-2/TRBV6-3
J: TRBJ2-2
D: .
CDR3: CASSYLAETDGELFF
DNA: TGTGCCAGCAGTTACCTGGCCGAGACCGACGGGGAGCTGTTTTTT

size: many
V: TRBV29-1
J: TRBJ1-1
D: .
CDR3: CSVPPGSFPRGAFF
DNA: TGCAGCGTTCCCCCGGGGTCCTTCCCCCGGGGCGCTTTCTTT